A single T cell receptor (beta chain) is shown here with its context. Its cognate antigen is unknown. This sample is part of a study of follicular helper T cells after annual influenza vaccination. Sequencing of TCRB used Survey level resolution. The assay was immunoSEQ multiplex PCR, and TCRdb's table has in-frame clones only and misses some. The repertoire holds some 9,300 clones, with 80% to 90% as singletons. The V gene's germline CDR1 is SGHRS and CDR2 YFSETQ. The V end lost 5 bases, the J end lost 0 bases, and 8 bases lay between the germline ends. The CDR3 runs to 14 residues. The time point denotes: 2015-2016 season, 7 days after influenza vaccination. Findings and caveats of the study: ICOS-CD38- cTfh most often held earlier Day 7 ICOS+CD38+ clones. ICOS+CD38+ cTfh clonality tracked population frequency, and its change tracked circulating plasmablast change.

The genes are TRBV5-1 and TRBJ2-2, with D perhaps TRBD1 (5 bases). The receptor's source is an adult who received the influenza vaccine. The sequencing here drew on CXCR5+ CD38- circulating T follicular helper cells from blood, taken 7 days after influenza vaccination. Described subset: circulating Tfh, non-naive CD4+CXCR5+PD-1+ (ICOS+CD38+ or ICOS-CD38-). The DNA of the CDR3 is TGCGCCAGCAGTGAGACAGCGAACACCGGGGAGCTGTTTTTT. Its translation is CASSETANTGELFF.